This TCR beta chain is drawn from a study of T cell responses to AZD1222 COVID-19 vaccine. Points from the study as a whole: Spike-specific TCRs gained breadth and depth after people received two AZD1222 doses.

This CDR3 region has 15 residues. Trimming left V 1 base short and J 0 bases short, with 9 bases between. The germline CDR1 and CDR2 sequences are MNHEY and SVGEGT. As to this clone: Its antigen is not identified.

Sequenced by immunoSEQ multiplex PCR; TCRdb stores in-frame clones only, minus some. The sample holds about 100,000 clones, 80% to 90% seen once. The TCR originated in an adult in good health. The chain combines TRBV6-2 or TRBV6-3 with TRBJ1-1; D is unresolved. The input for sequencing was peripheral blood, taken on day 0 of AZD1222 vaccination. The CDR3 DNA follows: TGTGCCAGCAGTTACTACTCGACTCTGAACACTGAAGCTTTCTTT. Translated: CASSYYSTLNTEAFF.